The entry below describes one TCR beta chain. Its matching antigen is unknown. V was clipped by 5 bases and J by 8 bases; unmatched bases: 3. Germline loops: CDR1 SNHLY, CDR2 FYNNEI. The CDR3 extends over 12 amino acids. The data belong to a study of cytomegalovirus exposure and HLA in healthy donors. General study results and limits: The dataset shows that most TCR sequences were rare, while some public TCRs occurred in many donors.

The table came from immunoSEQ multiplex PCR; TCRdb's copy has only in-frame clones and leaves some out. The sample consists of just over 65,000 clones, 97% of them appearing once. The chain couples TRBV2 to TRBJ1-2; 9 nucleotides line up with TRBD1. Sequenced input: PBMCs. The TCR was taken from a woman aged 18-30 years in good health and CMV-seropositive. The CDR3 loop reads CASSRDRDGYTF. For the CDR3, the DNA is TGTGCCAGCAGTCGGGACAGGGACGGCTACACCTTC.